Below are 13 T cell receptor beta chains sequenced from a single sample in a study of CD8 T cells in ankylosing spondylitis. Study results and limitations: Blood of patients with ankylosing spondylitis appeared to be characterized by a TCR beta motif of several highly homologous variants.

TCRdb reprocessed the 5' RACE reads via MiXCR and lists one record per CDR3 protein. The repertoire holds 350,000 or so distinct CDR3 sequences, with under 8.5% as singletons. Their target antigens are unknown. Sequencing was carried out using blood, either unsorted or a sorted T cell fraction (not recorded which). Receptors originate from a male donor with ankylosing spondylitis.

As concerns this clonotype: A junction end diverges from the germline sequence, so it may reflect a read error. The CDR3 nucleotides are TGTGTCAGCTCACTCAGCGGAAATCAGCCCCAGCATTTT. Its protein is CVSSLSGNQPQHF. This chain connects TRBV18 to TRBJ1-5; D unresolved. This CDR3 has 13 residues. Germline V gives CDR1 KGHSH, CDR2 LQKENI.

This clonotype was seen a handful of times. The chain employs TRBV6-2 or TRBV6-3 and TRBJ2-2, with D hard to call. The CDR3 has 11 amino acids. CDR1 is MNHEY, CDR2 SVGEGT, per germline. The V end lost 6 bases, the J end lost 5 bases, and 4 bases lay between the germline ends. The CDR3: CASRVTGELFF. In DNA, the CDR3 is TGTGCCAGCAGGGTGACCGGGGAGCTGTTTTTT.

Here the CDR3 DNA reads TGTGCCAGCAGTTTAGCCCTAGATTTATCCGCCACAGATACGCAGTATTTT. It translates to CASSLALDLSATDTQYF. This chain joins TRBV12-3 or TRBV12-4 and TRBJ2-3; no firm D call. Trimming left V 0 bases short and J 2 bases short, with 15 bases between. The CDR3 is made up of 17 amino acids.

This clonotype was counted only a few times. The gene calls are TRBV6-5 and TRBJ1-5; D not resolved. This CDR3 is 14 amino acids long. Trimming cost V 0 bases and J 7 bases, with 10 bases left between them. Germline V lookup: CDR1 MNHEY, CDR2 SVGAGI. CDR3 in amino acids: CASSYSLARQPQHF. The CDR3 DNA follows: TGTGCCAGCAGTTACTCCTTAGCGCGGCAGCCCCAGCATTTT.

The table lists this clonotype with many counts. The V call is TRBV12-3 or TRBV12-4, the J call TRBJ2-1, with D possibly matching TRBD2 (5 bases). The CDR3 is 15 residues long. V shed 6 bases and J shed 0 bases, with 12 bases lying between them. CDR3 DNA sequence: TGTGCCAGCAGGATTAGCGAGAGCTCCTACAATGAGCAGTTCTTC. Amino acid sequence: CASRISESSYNEQFF.

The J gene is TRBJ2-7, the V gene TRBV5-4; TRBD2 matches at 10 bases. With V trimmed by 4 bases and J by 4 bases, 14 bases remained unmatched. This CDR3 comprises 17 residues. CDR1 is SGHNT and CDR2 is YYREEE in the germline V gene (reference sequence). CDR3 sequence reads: CASSPRPSGSIGYEQYF. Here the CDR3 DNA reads TGTGCCAGCAGCCCTCGCCCTAGCGGGAGTATCGGGTACGAGCAGTACTTC.

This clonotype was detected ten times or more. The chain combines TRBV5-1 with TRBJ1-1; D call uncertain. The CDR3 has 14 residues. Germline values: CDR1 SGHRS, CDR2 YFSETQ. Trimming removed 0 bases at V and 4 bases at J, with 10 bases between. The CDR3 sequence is CASSLGPESTEAFF. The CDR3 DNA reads TGCGCCAGCAGCTTGGGGCCGGAGAGCACTGAAGCTTTCTTT.

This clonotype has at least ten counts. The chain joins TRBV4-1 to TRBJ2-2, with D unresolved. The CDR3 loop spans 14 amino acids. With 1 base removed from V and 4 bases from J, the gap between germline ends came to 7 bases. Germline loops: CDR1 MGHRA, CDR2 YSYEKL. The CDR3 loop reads CASSQGLGTGELFF. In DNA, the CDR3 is TGCGCCAGCAGCCAAGGATTGGGCACCGGGGAGCTGTTTTTT.

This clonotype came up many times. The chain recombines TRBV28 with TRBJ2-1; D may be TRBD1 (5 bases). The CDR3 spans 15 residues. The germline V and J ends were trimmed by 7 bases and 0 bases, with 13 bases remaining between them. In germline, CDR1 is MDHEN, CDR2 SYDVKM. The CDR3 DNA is TGTGCCAGCACTAGGGGCGGTAGCTCCTACAATGAGCAGTTCTTC. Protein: CASTRGGSSYNEQFF.

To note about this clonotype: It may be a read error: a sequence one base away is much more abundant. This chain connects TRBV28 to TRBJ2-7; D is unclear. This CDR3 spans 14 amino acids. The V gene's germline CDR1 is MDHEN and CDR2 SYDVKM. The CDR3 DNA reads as TGTGCCAGCAGTTTGGTGCATGAACGCTACAAGCAGTACTTC. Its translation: CASSLVHERYKQYF.

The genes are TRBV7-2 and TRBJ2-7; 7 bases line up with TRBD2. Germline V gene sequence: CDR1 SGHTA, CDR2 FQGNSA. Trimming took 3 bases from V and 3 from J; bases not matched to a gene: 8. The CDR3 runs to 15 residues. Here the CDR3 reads CASSFGGRDIYEQYF. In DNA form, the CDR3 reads TGTGCCAGCAGCTTTGGCGGGAGAGATATCTACGAGCAGTACTTC.

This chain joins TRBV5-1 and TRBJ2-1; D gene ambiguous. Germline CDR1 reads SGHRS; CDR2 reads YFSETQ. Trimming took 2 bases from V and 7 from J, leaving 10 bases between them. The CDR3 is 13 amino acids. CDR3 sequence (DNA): TGCGCCAGCAGCTTTGCCCAACGAAATGAGCAGTTCTTC. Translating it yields CASSFAQRNEQFF. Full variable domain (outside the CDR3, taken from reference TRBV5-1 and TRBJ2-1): KAGVTQTPRYLIKTRGQQVTLSCSPISGHRSVSWYQQTPGQGLQFLFEYFSETQRNKGNFPGRFSGRQFSNSRSEMNVSTLELGDSALYLCASSFAQRNEQFFGPGTRLTVL.

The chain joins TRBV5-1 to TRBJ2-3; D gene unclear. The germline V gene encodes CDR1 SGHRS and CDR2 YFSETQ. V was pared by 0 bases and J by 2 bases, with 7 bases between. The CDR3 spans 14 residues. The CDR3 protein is CASSLAFNTDTQYF. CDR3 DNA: TGCGCCAGCAGCTTGGCCTTCAACACAGATACGCAGTATTTT.